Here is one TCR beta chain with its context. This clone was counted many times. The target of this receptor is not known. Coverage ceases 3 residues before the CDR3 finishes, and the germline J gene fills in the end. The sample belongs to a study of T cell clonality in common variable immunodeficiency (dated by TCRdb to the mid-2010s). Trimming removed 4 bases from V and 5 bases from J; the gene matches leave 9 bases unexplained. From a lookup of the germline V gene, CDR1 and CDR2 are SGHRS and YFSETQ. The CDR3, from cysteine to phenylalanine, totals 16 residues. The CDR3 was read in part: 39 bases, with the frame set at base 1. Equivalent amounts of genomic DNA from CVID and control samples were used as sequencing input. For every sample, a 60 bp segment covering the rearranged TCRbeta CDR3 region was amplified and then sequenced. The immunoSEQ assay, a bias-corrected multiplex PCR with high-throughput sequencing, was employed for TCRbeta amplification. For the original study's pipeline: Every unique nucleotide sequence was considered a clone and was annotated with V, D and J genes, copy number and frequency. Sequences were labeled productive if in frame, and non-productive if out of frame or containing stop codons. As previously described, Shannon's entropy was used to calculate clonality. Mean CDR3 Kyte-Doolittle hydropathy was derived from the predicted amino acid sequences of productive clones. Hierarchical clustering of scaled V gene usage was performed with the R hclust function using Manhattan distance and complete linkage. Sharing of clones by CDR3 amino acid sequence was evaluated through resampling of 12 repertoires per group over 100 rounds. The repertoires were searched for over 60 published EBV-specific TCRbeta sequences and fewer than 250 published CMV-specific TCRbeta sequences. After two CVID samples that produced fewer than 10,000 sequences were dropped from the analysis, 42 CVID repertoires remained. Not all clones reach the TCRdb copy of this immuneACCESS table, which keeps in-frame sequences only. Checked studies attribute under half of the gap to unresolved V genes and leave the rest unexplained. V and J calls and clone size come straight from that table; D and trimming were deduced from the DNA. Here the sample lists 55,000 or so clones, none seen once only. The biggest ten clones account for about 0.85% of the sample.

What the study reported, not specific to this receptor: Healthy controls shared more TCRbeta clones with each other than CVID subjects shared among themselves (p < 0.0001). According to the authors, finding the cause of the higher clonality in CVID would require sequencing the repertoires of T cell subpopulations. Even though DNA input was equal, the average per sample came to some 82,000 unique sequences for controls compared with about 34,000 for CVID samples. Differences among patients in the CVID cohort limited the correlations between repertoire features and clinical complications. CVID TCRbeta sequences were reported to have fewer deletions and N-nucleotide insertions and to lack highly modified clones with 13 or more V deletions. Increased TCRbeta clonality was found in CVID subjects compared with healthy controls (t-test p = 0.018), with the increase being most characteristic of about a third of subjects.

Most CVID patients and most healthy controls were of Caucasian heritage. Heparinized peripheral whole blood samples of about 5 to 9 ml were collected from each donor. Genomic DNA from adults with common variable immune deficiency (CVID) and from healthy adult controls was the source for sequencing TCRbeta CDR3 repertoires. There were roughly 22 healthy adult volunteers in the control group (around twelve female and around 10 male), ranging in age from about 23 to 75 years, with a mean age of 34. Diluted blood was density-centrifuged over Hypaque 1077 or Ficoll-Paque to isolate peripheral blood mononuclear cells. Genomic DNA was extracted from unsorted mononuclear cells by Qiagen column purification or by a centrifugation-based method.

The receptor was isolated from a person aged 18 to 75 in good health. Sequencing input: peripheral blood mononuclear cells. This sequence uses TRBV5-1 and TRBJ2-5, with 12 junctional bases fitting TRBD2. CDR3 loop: CASSPRLAGVGETQYF. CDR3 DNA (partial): TGCGCCAGCAGCCCCCGACTAGCGGGGGTAGGGGAGACC.